Below, one T cell receptor (beta chain) is given with its context. This entry comes from a study of control samples from healthy donors and cancer patients. Assay: immunoSEQ multiplex PCR; the TCRdb copy retains only in-frame clones and omits some. This table has under 150,000 clones, over 90% appearing once. Germline-derived CDR1 and CDR2 are MNHEY and SVGAGI. Trimming stripped 7 bases from V and 9 bases from J, with 19 bases between. This CDR3 has 14 amino acids. The V and J genes are TRBV6-5 and TRBJ1-5; the D gene is possibly TRBD1 (5 bases). The sample taken for sequencing was blood. The receptor was derived from a man aged 25-45 years in good health. CDR3 sequence (DNA): TGTGCCAGCATAGGGGCTGTCGAATCAGGGCCCCAGCATTTT. Encoded protein: CASIGAVESGPQHF.